These 19 T cell receptor beta chains share one sample of origin, sequenced in a study of blood T cells in healthy people across ages. The second PCR ran roughly 6 to 11 cycles with a sample-barcoded 5' primer and J-beta primers. TCRdb reanalysed the 5' RACE reads using MiXCR and keeps one entry per CDR3 protein. The sample carries roughly 1 million distinct CDR3 sequences, under 30% recorded once. This sample was shared with a second study, whose subject was T cells of mothers and their children.

Input material: blood. These receptors were obtained from a girl aged 2-10 years in good health.

This clonotype was seen only a few times. The chain carries TRBV20-1 and TRBJ1-5; D call uncertain. The CDR3 has 14 residues. Germline CDR1 reads DFQATT; CDR2 reads SNEGSKA (reference sequence). The V gene lost 1 base and the J gene lost 4 bases, with 11 bases spanning the gap. CDR3 amino acids: CSARGMAANQPQHF. The CDR3 nucleotides are TGCAGTGCTAGAGGGATGGCAGCTAATCAGCCCCAGCATTTT.

The sample holds a few counts of this clonotype. V usage is TRBV4-1 and J usage is TRBJ1-6, with 7 bases that match TRBD1. The CDR3 totals 15 residues. Germline V lookup: CDR1 MGHRA, CDR2 YSYEKL. V shed 3 bases and J 8 bases; nucleotides not matched to a gene: 7. In DNA, the CDR3 is TGCGCCAGCAGCCACCCAGACAGGGTGGATTCACCCCTCCACTTT. Amino acid sequence: CASSHPDRVDSPLHF.

This clonotype was detected only a few times. The J gene is TRBJ1-3, the V gene TRBV12-3 or TRBV12-4; unclear D gene. Between the trimmed V and J ends, which lost 7 bases and 2 bases, there was a span of 6 bases. The CDR3 loop spans 12 amino acids. Here the CDR3 DNA reads TGTGCCAGCACTCGGGCTGGAAACACCATATATTTT. This codes for CASTRAGNTIYF.

With respect to this clonotype: The conserved phenylalanine or tryptophan is not found at the CDR3 terminus, so this likely reflects a read error. V is TRBV5-1 and J is TRBJ1-2; D remains ambiguous. V was cut by 0 bases and J by 8 bases, with 8 bases left in between. Germline CDR1 reads SGHRS; CDR2 reads YFSETQ. The CDR3 extends over 12 amino acids. Here the CDR3 reads CASSLGAEGYTL. The CDR3 nucleotides read TGCGCCAGCAGCTTGGGAGCAGAGGGCTACACCCTC.

The gene calls are TRBV4-2 and TRBJ1-6; D remains unclear. V was shortened by 2 bases and J by 11 bases, with 19 bases between the two germline ends. CDR3 size: 16 residues. The germline gives CDR1 LGHNA, CDR2 YNFKEQ. The CDR3 protein is CASSQFRNGPGTPLHF. The CDR3 coding sequence is TGTGCCAGCAGCCAATTTCGAAATGGTCCCGGCACACCCCTCCACTTT.

This clonotype showed up just a few times. CDR3 protein: CASSPDRGRVTYEQYF. CDR3 DNA sequence: TGTGCCAGCAGCCCGGACCGGGGGAGGGTAACCTACGAGCAGTACTTC. The J gene is TRBJ2-7, the V gene TRBV7-8, with 7 positions matching TRBD2. V shed 5 bases and J 2 bases; nucleotides not matched to a gene: 12. This CDR3 region has 16 residues. Germline V gives CDR1 SGHVS, CDR2 FQNEAQ.

This clonotype was counted only a few times. The chain combines TRBV29-1 with TRBJ1-2; 9 nucleotides match TRBD1. Losses at the gene ends were 6 bases for V and 5 bases for J; bases not matched to a gene: 10. CDR3 length: 14 residues. CDR1 is SQVTM and CDR2 is ANQGSEA in the germline V gene. This CDR3 is CSVDPTGTGYGYTF. The CDR3 DNA follows: TGCAGCGTAGACCCGACCGGGACAGGGTATGGCTACACCTTC.

This clonotype was seen only a few times. The V gene is TRBV5-1, the J gene TRBJ1-4, with D uncertain. V lost 5 bases and J lost 3, with 11 bases in between. CDR1 is SGHRS and CDR2 is YFSETQ in the germline V gene. The CDR3 totals 14 residues. The chain's CDR3 is CASSVGRANEKLFF. The CDR3 nucleotides are TGCGCCAGCAGTGTCGGTCGGGCTAATGAAAAACTGTTTTTT.

V usage is TRBV29-1 and J usage is TRBJ2-5, with 7 bases aligning to TRBD2. Germline values: CDR1 SQVTM, CDR2 ANQGSEA. Losses at the gene ends were 7 bases for V and 4 bases for J; bases not matched to a gene: 12. This CDR3 spans 14 amino acids. The CDR3 bases are TGCAGCGCTGGATTGCGGGAGAGGCGAGAGACCCAGTACTTC. Protein product: CSAGLRERRETQYF.

The V call is TRBV6-5, the J call TRBJ2-3, with D perhaps matching TRBD1 or TRBD2 (7 bases each). Germline assignment: CDR1 MNHEY and CDR2 SVGAGI. V shed 10 bases and J shed 6 bases, with 17 bases lying between them. This CDR3 comprises 13 residues. CDR3 nucleotide sequence: TGTGCCACCAGGGGGAGGGTTAGGGATACGCAGTATTTT. Its translation: CATRGRVRDTQYF.

This clonotype was observed a handful of times. The rearrangement links TRBV20-1 to TRBJ2-5; 10 bases line up with TRBD2. The J call may be incorrect, as the DNA end agrees better with TRBJ2-1. The CDR3 totals 15 residues. Looked up from germline, CDR1 is DFQATT and CDR2 is SNEGSKA (reference sequence). DNA for the CDR3: TGCAGTGGGTCGGTAATAGCGGGAGGTCGCAATGAGCAGTTCTTC. Its protein is CSGSVIAGGRNEQFF.

This clonotype was observed at least ten times. The V and J genes are TRBV5-6 and TRBJ2-4; the D gene is possibly TRBD1 (5 bases). The CDR3 spans 14 residues. Trimming shortened V by 4 bases and J by 6 bases, and 14 bases separated the two germline ends. Germline V gene lookup returns CDR1 SGHDT and CDR2 YYEEEE. CDR3 region: CASSLVGQGNIQYF. The DNA for the CDR3 is TGTGCCAGCAGCCTGGTTGGTCAGGGAAACATTCAGTACTTC.

This clonotype was observed a few times. The chain uses TRBV4-1 and TRBJ2-1; 8 bases align to TRBD1. V trimming: 3 bases; J trimming: 5 bases; junction bases outside the gene matches: 6. This CDR3 is built from 15 residues. CDR1 and CDR2 (germline): MGHRA, YSYEKL. CDR3 bases: TGCGCCAGCAGCCAGGACAGGGCGCCTCACAATGAGCAGTTCTTC. The encoded protein is CASSQDRAPHNEQFF.

In its sample, this clonotype was seen a few times. The V call is TRBV2, the J call TRBJ2-7; D is uncertain. CDR3 length: 12 residues. V was trimmed by 1 base and J by 7 bases, leaving 8 bases between them. CDR1 and CDR2 (germline): SNHLY, FYNNEI. Here the CDR3 reads CASSEGLREQYF. For the CDR3, the DNA is TGTGCCAGCAGTGAAGGTCTGAGGGAGCAGTACTTC.

This clonotype was counted only a few times. The chain has TRBV3-1 and TRBJ1-2; a weak D match, TRBD1 (6 bases). Germline V lookup: CDR1 LGHDT, CDR2 YNNKEL (reference sequence). The length of the CDR3 is 16 residues. Trimming took off 1 base at V and 8 bases at J, with 20 bases between the two ends. The CDR3 here is CASSQVVSGGREGYTF. The CDR3 DNA follows: TGTGCCAGCAGCCAAGTCGTATCGGGGGGGCGCGAAGGCTACACCTTC.

The chain employs TRBV7-9 and TRBJ2-7; tentatively, D is TRBD2 (7 bases). This CDR3 is 15 amino acids long. Trimming took off 4 bases at V and 6 bases at J, with 19 bases between the two ends. Germline CDR1 reads SEHNR; CDR2 reads FQNEAQ (reference sequence). The CDR3 loop is CASSSRSGGPSEQYF. The CDR3 nucleotides are TGTGCCAGCAGCTCCCGATCGGGGGGCCCCTCCGAGCAGTACTTC. The variable domain in full, with the rest retrieved from reference TRBV7-9 and TRBJ2-7, is DTGVSQNPRHKITKRGQNVTFRCDPISEHNRLYWYRQTLGQGPEFLTYFQNEAQLEKSRLLSDRFSAERPKGSFSTLEIQRTEQGDSAMYLCASSSRSGGPSEQYFGPGTRLTVT.

V is TRBV2 and J is TRBJ1-2; D might be TRBD1 (6 bases). Germline V gene sequence: CDR1 SNHLY, CDR2 FYNNEI. Trimming took 10 bases from V and 7 from J, leaving 16 bases between them. This CDR3 has 12 amino acids. The CDR3 spells CAINWGALGYTF. For the CDR3, the DNA is TGTGCCATCAACTGGGGGGCGCTTGGCTACACCTTC.

J is TRBJ2-1 and V is TRBV5-5; D perhaps matches TRBD2 (6 bases). The CDR3 has 17 residues. The V end was cut by 2 bases, the J end by 5 bases, with 20 bases between. Germline CDR1 SGHKS, CDR2 YYEKEE (reference sequence). CDR3 loop: CASSFGLVAALNNEQFF. The CDR3 DNA reads as TGTGCCAGCAGCTTCGGCCTTGTAGCGGCCCTTAACAATGAGCAGTTCTTC.

This clonotype was picked up a small number of times. The chain carries TRBV20-1 and TRBJ2-4; 9 bases are shared with TRBD2. The CDR3 totals 17 residues. Germline lookup yields CDR1 DFQATT and CDR2 SNEGSKA (reference sequence). The V segment lost 0 bases and the J segment 5 bases; nucleotides outside the gene matches: 11. This CDR3 is CSAREPLAGVLENIQYF. As DNA, the CDR3 is TGCAGTGCTAGAGAGCCCTTAGCGGGAGTATTGGAAAACATTCAGTACTTC.